Reported below is one T cell receptor (beta chain). Its target is not known. The treatment here: around 19 received Ad26.COV2.S at low or high dose, single or two shots; 5 received placebo; per-sample allocation not given. Sampling was performed 63 days after the first vaccine or placebo injection. This specimen comes from a study of Ad26.COV2.S vaccination and SARS-CoV-2 variants. Study-level points and caveats: Breadth and depth estimates from TCRs may understate total T cell responses.

V dropped 9 bases and J dropped 6 bases, with 15 bases sitting between them. This CDR3 has 14 amino acids. CDR1 is MDHEN and CDR2 is SYDVKM in the germline V gene. Measured with immunoSEQ multiplex PCR; TCRdb has only the in-frame clones, and not every one. The data contain about 330,000 clones, almost 90% of them singletons. The sample in question was peripheral blood, obtained in a trial of Ad26.COV2.S vaccine versus placebo. The source of this sequence is a person between 18 and 59 years old who received the Ad26.COV2.S COVID-19 vaccine or a placebo. The rearrangement joins TRBV28 to TRBJ1-6; unclear D gene. CDR3 in amino acids: CASRQVSPNSPLHF. The CDR3 nucleotides are TGTGCCAGTCGACAAGTGTCCCCTAATTCACCCCTCCACTTT.